A selection of T cell receptor beta chains follows, all from one sample in a study of identical twins. In TCRdb, the 5' RACE reads were re-called with MiXCR into one record per CDR3 protein. The data hold hundreds of thousands of distinct CDR3 sequences, with 5.5% to 7.5% observed a single time. The sample was naive T cells sorted from blood. The receptors were gathered from a man aged 18 to 35 in good health. Both conserved end residues are part of each CDR3. Fields, in order: clone size, J gene, D gene, V gene, CDR3 protein, CDR3 DNA. The D gene is left open where the match is weak. A clone size is listed for some rows: how often the clone was seen (once, few, many), or a class if it is expanded.

clone size: few
J gene: TRBJ1-1
D gene: .
V gene: TRBV4-1
CDR3 protein: CASRSLRGEFEAFF
CDR3 DNA: TGCGCCAGCAGGTCCCTAAGGGGGGAATTTGAAGCTTTCTTT

clone size: .
J gene: TRBJ1-5
D gene: TRBD1
V gene: TRBV20-1
CDR3 protein: CSATTTGGRNQPQHF
CDR3 DNA: TGCAGTGCTACTACCACAGGGGGTAGGAATCAGCCCCAGCATTTT

clone size: many
J gene: TRBJ2-2
D gene: .
V gene: TRBV5-1
CDR3 protein: CASSLAVSNTGELFF
CDR3 DNA: TGCGCCAGCAGCTTGGCCGTATCGAACACCGGGGAGCTGTTTTTT

clone size: few
J gene: TRBJ2-3
D gene: .
V gene: TRBV11-2
CDR3 protein: CASSLGGLVDTQYF
CDR3 DNA: TGTGCCAGCAGCTTAGGGGGCCTCGTAGATACGCAGTATTTT

clone size: many
J gene: TRBJ1-2
D gene: .
V gene: TRBV12-3/TRBV12-4
CDR3 protein: CASSPTGSAYTF
CDR3 DNA: TGTGCCAGCAGTCCTACAGGCTCGGCCTACACCTTC

clone size: many
J gene: TRBJ2-3
D gene: .
V gene: TRBV12-3/TRBV12-4
CDR3 protein: CASTSKPSDPSTDTQYF
CDR3 DNA: TGTGCCAGCACCTCTAAGCCTAGCGACCCAAGCACAGATACGCAGTATTTT

clone size: many
J gene: TRBJ2-1
D gene: .
V gene: TRBV4-3
CDR3 protein: CASSQEPVPRNEQFF
CDR3 DNA: TGCGCCAGCAGCCAAGAGCCCGTGCCGCGCAATGAGCAGTTCTTC

clone size: .
J gene: TRBJ2-5
D gene: .
V gene: TRBV11-2
CDR3 protein: CASSPGSRGQETQYF
CDR3 DNA: TGTGCCAGCAGCCCCGGTTCAAGGGGGCAAGAGACCCAGTACTTC

clone size: .
J gene: TRBJ2-1
D gene: .
V gene: TRBV7-6
CDR3 protein: CASTRDGEQFF
CDR3 DNA: TGTGCCAGCACCAGGGACGGCGAGCAGTTCTTC

clone size: few
J gene: TRBJ2-5
D gene: .
V gene: TRBV6-5
CDR3 protein: CASSYRGQGETQYF
CDR3 DNA: TGTGCCAGCAGTTACAGGGGTCAGGGAGAGACCCAGTACTTC

clone size: .
J gene: TRBJ1-3
D gene: .
V gene: TRBV12-3/TRBV12-4
CDR3 protein: CASSQIPGNTIYF
CDR3 DNA: TGTGCCAGCAGTCAGATCCCTGGAAACACCATATATTTT

clone size: many
J gene: TRBJ2-7
D gene: TRBD2
V gene: TRBV20-1
CDR3 protein: CSARGGGEQYF
CDR3 DNA: TGCAGTGCTAGAGGCGGGGGTGAGCAGTACTTC

clone size: few
J gene: TRBJ2-1
D gene: TRBD2
V gene: TRBV5-5
CDR3 protein: CASSPRASGSYNEQFF
CDR3 DNA: TGTGCCAGCAGCCCCCGGGCTAGCGGGAGTTACAATGAGCAGTTCTTC

clone size: few
J gene: TRBJ2-3
D gene: .
V gene: TRBV6-1
CDR3 protein: CASSPTRDTRPTDTQYF
CDR3 DNA: TGTGCCAGCAGCCCAACTAGGGATACTAGACCCACAGATACGCAGTATTTT

clone size: .
J gene: TRBJ2-3
D gene: TRBD2
V gene: TRBV11-2
CDR3 protein: CASSLSTGGSTDTQYF
CDR3 DNA: TGTGCCAGCAGCCTAAGTACGGGAGGGAGCACAGATACGCAGTATTTT

clone size: many
J gene: TRBJ2-5
D gene: .
V gene: TRBV29-1
CDR3 protein: CSVAPNRAGTTLSSETQYF
CDR3 DNA: TGCAGCGTAGCACCTAATAGGGCAGGGACGACCCTATCCTCGGAGACCCAGTACTTC

clone size: few
J gene: TRBJ2-2
D gene: .
V gene: TRBV7-7
CDR3 protein: CASSLAVSGGELFF
CDR3 DNA: TGTGCCAGCAGCTTAGCAGTTTCTGGCGGGGAGCTGTTTTTT

clone size: many
J gene: TRBJ1-4
D gene: .
V gene: TRBV7-9
CDR3 protein: CASSNLTGWNEKLFF
CDR3 DNA: TGTGCCAGCAGCAACCTTACAGGGTGGAATGAAAAACTGTTTTTT

clone size: .
J gene: TRBJ2-6
D gene: TRBD1
V gene: TRBV20-1
CDR3 protein: CSAPALGQGAAGANVLTF
CDR3 DNA: TGCAGTGCCCCCGCTCTGGGACAGGGGGCGGCTGGGGCCAACGTCCTGACTTTC

clone size: few
J gene: TRBJ2-3
D gene: .
V gene: TRBV11-2
CDR3 protein: CASSLWEAPRNTQYF
CDR3 DNA: TGTGCCAGCAGCTTATGGGAGGCCCCCCGGAATACGCAGTATTTT

clone size: many
J gene: TRBJ2-2
D gene: .
V gene: TRBV15
CDR3 protein: CATSSAIGHSNTGELFF
CDR3 DNA: TGTGCCACCAGCAGCGCCATCGGCCACTCAAACACCGGGGAGCTGTTTTTT

clone size: .
J gene: TRBJ2-1
D gene: TRBD2
V gene: TRBV4-1
CDR3 protein: CASSQAGLVYNEQFF
CDR3 DNA: TGCGCCAGCAGCCAAGCGGGACTAGTTTACAATGAGCAGTTCTTC

clone size: few
J gene: TRBJ2-7
D gene: .
V gene: TRBV14
CDR3 protein: CASSQDGWKYEQYF
CDR3 DNA: TGTGCCAGCAGCCAAGATGGGTGGAAGTACGAGCAGTACTTC

clone size: .
J gene: TRBJ2-1
D gene: TRBD1
V gene: TRBV19
CDR3 protein: CASSMGRGQTGGSYEQFF
CDR3 DNA: TGTGCCAGTAGTATGGGAAGGGGGCAGACAGGGGGCTCGTATGAGCAGTTCTTC

clone size: many
J gene: TRBJ2-2
D gene: TRBD1
V gene: TRBV25-1
CDR3 protein: CASRGSTGQPSGTGELFF
CDR3 DNA: TGTGCCAGCAGGGGATCCACGGGACAGCCCTCGGGCACCGGGGAGCTGTTTTTT

clone size: many
J gene: TRBJ2-2
D gene: TRBD1
V gene: TRBV20-1
CDR3 protein: CSARTGNANTGELFF
CDR3 DNA: TGCAGTGCTAGGACAGGGAACGCGAACACCGGGGAGCTGTTTTTT